This is a list of T cell receptor beta chains from one sample in a study of T cells in Graves' hyperthyroidism and ophthalmopathy. TCRdb itself ran the multiplex PCR reads through MiXCR, one entry per CDR3 protein. The data contain roughly 330,000 distinct CDR3 sequences, approximately 17% of them singletons. The source material was blood. The origin of the receptors is a man aged 25 to 45 with Graves' hyperthyroidism. The CDR3 runs from the conserved cysteine through the conserved F or W. The order of the fields is V gene, CDR3 protein.

TRBV15 CATSREGLKFWEPGELFF
TRBV18 CASSPGTTRETQYF
TRBV11-2 CASSLEESPLHF
TRBV2 CASSEVQAGASYNEQFF
TRBV27 CASSPIWGGTEAFF
TRBV5-1 CASSSASGRDLETQYF
TRBV29-1 CSVEAQEGDTQYF
TRBV3-1 CASSFRAGAQHF
TRBV10-3 CAISYRALLGYGYTF
TRBV2 CASSEGDLVVLRSPLHF
TRBV7-2 CASSLVAIRGAGNQPQHF
TRBV11-3 CASSLEGTANNEQFF
TRBV4-2 CASSQARGNQPQHF
TRBV5-4 CASSFNRGQPQHF
TRBV5-1 CASSWHQGGTDTQYF
TRBV5-1 CASSFNGNTIYF
TRBV18 CASSPPYTEAFF
TRBV2 CASYHPDRAPTDTQYF
TRBV7-9 CASNKVGSAGAFF
TRBV20-1 CSAHRGQQTQYF
TRBV12-3/TRBV12-4 CASSPTRSTTGELFF
TRBV24-1 CATSDPGSGRNNEQFF
TRBV7-2 CASSLVAGHNEQYF
TRBV28 CAIAGLENTGELFF
TRBV11-2 CASGPRVPGNTIYF
TRBV7-9 CASGTGTRTQYF
TRBV6-6 CASSYSESGSGETQYF
TRBV15 CATSQDRGITDTQYF
TRBV2 CASKGEGTQYF
TRBV3-1 CASSQISGTYNEQFF
TRBV13 CASSLSSRTSVYNEQFF
TRBV7-2 CASRERSSGSNSPLHF
TRBV27 CASSLLGEGQETQYF
TRBV5-1 CASSLGPGLGNSPLHF
TRBV28 CASNSPGLKAFF
TRBV27 CASKTEPVHTEAFF
TRBV4-1 CASSQGGTGGVGEKLFF
TRBV3-1 CASSQVGGGYTF
TRBV3-1 CASSQGLNQETQYF
TRBV20-1 CSARVFQGGRTDTQYF
TRBV6-1 CASSPRGYYEQYF